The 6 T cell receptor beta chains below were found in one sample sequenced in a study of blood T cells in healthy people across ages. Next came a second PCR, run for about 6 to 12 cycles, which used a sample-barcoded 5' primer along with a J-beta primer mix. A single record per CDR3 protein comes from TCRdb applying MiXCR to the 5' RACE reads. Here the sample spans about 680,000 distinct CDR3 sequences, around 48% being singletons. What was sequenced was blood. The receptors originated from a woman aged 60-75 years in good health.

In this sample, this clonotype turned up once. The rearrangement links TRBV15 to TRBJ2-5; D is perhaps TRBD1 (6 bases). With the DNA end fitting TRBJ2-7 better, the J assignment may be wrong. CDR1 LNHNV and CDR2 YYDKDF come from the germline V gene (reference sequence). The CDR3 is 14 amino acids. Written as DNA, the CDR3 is TGTGCCACCGGACAGAGGGCAGGGAACTACGAGCAGTACTTC. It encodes CATGQRAGNYEQYF.

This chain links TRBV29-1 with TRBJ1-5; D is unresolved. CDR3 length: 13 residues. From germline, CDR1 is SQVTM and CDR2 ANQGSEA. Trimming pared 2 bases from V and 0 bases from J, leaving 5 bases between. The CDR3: CSVEINSNQPQHF. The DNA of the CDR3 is TGCAGCGTTGAAATCAATAGCAATCAGCCCCAGCATTTT. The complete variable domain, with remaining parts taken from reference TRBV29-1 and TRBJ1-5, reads SAVISQKPSRDICQRGTSLTIQCQVDSQVTMMFWYRQQPGQSLTLIATANQGSEATYESGFVIDKFPISRPNLTFSTLTVSNMSPEDSSIYLCSVEINSNQPQHFGDGTRLSIL.

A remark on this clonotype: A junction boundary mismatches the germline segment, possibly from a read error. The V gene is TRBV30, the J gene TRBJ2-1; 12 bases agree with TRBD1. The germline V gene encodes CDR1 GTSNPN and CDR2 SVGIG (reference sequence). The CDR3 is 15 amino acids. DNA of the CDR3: TGTGCCTGGACCGAGGGGACAGGGGGCTACAAGGAGCAGTTCTTC. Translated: CAWTEGTGGYKEQFF.

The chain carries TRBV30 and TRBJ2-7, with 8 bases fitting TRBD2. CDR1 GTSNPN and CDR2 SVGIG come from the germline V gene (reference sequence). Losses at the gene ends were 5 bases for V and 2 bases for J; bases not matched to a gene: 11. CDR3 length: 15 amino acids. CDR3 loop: CAWLDSGLGAYEQYF. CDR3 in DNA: TGTGCCTGGCTCGACTCGGGACTAGGGGCCTACGAGCAGTACTTC.

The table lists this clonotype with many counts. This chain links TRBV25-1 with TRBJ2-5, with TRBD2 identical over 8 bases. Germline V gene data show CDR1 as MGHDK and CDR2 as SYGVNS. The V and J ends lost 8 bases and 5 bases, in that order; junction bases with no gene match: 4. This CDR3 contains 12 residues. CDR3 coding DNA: TGTGCCAGCGGGCGGGGGGCTGAGACCCAGTACTTC. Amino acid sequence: CASGRGAETQYF.

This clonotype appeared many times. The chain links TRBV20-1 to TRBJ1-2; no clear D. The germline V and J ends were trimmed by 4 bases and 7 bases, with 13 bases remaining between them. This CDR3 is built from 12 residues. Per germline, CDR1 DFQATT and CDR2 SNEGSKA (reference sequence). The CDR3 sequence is CSAIRGNGGYTF. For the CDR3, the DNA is TGCAGTGCTATAAGAGGGAACGGTGGCTACACCTTC.